The entry below gives a single T cell receptor beta chain sequence along with its context. CDR1 and CDR2 (germline): MNHEY, SVGAGI. This CDR3 is 15 amino acids long. The V gene lost 2 bases and the J gene lost 4 bases, with 12 bases spanning the gap. The source of the sample is a study of shared clonotypes between healthy human individuals. Selected positively for CCR7 and CD45RO-negative, naive CD8 cells excluded terminally differentiated effector memory CD45RA+ cells. Libraries were prepared by immunoSEQ multiplex PCR; TCRdb keeps only in-frame clonotypes and omits some of them. Among about 2 million clones, about 95% were seen once, and the ten largest hold around 1.1%.

The chain recombines TRBV6-5 with TRBJ1-5; the D is unclear. The sequence was collected from a man in his late teens or twenties in good health. Sequenced: naive CD8+ T cells sorted from blood. CDR3 residues: CASSYGTDGNQPQHF. The CDR3 DNA follows: TGTGCCAGCAGTTACGGAACTGATGGTAATCAGCCCCAGCATTTT.